The present T cell receptor beta chain was sequenced within a study of T-cell reconstitution after alpha-beta-depleted transplantation in children. Germline V gene lookup returns CDR1 MNHEY and CDR2 SVGAGI. The CDR3 sequence is 15 residues long. Preparing the TCRbeta library involved the use of unique molecular identifiers. One entry per CDR3 protein results from TCRdb running MiXCR on the PCR reads. The sample contains nearly 550,000 distinct CDR3 sequences, around 19% of which appear only once. With respect to this clonotype: Germline is not matched at one junction end, which may reflect a read error.

The clonotype was recovered from a human donor who donated a stem cell graft to a child with acute lymphoblastic leukemia. This sequence joins TRBV6-5 and TRBJ2-5, with D possibly matching TRBD2 (6 bases). Sequences were derived from PBMCs from the stem cell graft donor, sampled from the stem cell graft. CDR3 nucleotides: TGTGCCAGTAGTTCCGGGACTCTTTACCAAGAGACCCAGTACTTC. It codes for CASSSGTLYQETQYF.